This T cell receptor (beta chain) was sequenced in a study of T cell responses to AZD1222 COVID-19 vaccine (dated by TCRdb to the early 2020s). Regarding the research as a whole: A total of around 240 trial participants underwent TCR sequencing, of whom around 210 had received two doses of AZD1222 and roughly 26 had received two doses of the MenACWY control vaccine. Trial participants were enrolled into age subgroups of 18-55, 56-69 and 70-plus years, which contained about 150, 27 and 61 TCR-sequenced participants, respectively.

In the case of this clone: The antigen it binds to is not known. No much larger clone is present one base from it, and per-base qualities are unavailable.

CDR3 length: 14 amino acids, cysteine to phenylalanine. Here the CDR3 DNA is all that survives: 42 bases in frame from base 1. V sheds 8 bases and J sheds 3 bases, leaving 14 bases between their ends. CDR1 and CDR2, per the germline V gene (reference sequence), are SEHNR and FQNEAQ. The investigation overall reported the following: In the small 56-69-year group, the increase in depth fell short of significance, most likely because of low power. After two AZD1222 doses, spike-specific TCR breadth and depth were significantly higher than at day 0 and than in MenACWY recipients. Because no day 14 peak-response samples were available, the repertoires could be characterized only after the peak T cell response. Reportedly, almost half of the unique spike-specific TCRs recognized epitopes lying outside the regions that are mutated in the B.1.351 and B.1.1.7 variants. Participants were mostly white British, with more females than males. The authors suggested clonal diversity may have been underestimated. The vaccine-associated CD4 TCRs covered the entire spike protein, and the dominant responses fell in regions 160-218 and 743-854. Conclusions about previously exposed vaccinees are limited because only 5 or 6 AZD1222 recipients were SARS-CoV-2 seropositive at baseline.

The CDR3 regions of human TCRbeta chains were analyzed by immunosequencing. Under the source paper's analysis protocol: TCRs in the repertoires were matched against a reference library of SARS-CoV-2-specific TCRs that had been generated with the MIRA antigen-specificity platform. Breadth meant the fraction of unique TCRs that were SARS-CoV-2-associated, whereas depth meant the fraction of total T cells that were SARS-CoV-2-associated. Each spike-specific TCR was assigned to its reactive spike region and to a CD4 or CD8 class using the MIRA data. Log10-transformed breadth and depth values were compared by one-way ANOVA with Sidak's multiple comparisons tests. TCRdb retrieved this table from immuneACCESS and kept in-frame rearrangements only. Not all clones are present; in checked studies, unresolved V genes account for under half, and no reason is known for the remainder. V and J calls and clone size are copied from that table; D and trimming were computed from the DNA. The sample table contains about 150,000 clones; only one count was recorded for roughly 88% of them. Roughly 6% of the sample belongs to the ten largest clones.

The time point label, as the study defines it: about 28 days (+/-7) after the second vaccine dose. AZD1222 recipients with second doses at about 4 weeks or about 12 weeks were pooled, because spike-specific TCR depth and breadth did not differ between schedules. Vaccinee samples were obtained from the UK trials COV001 and COV002, which included a single-blind randomized controlled phase 2/3 trial of AZD1222 (ChAdOx1 nCoV-19) in healthy adults. For TCRbeta chain sequencing, PBMC samples were collected from trial participants at day 0 and at day 28 after the second dose. The receptor's source is an adult who received the AZD1222 COVID-19 vaccine. Sequenced here: peripheral blood, sampled 28 days after the second AZD1222 dose. The V and J segments used are TRBV7-9 and TRBJ2-1, with the D gene uncertain. The DNA sequence follows: TGTGCCAGCCGGCCCGACCCGAACTACAATGAGCAGTTCTTC. It translates as CASRPDPNYNEQFF.